Sequencing of this T cell receptor beta chain was carried out in a study of blood T cells in healthy people across ages. It was 9.5 to 10 milliliters of peripheral blood that were drawn from each donor. The CDR3 spans 13 residues. Germline lookup yields CDR1 ENHRY and CDR2 SYGVKD. The germline V and J ends were trimmed by 11 bases and 4 bases, with 16 bases remaining between them. A second PCR, run for roughly 7 to 12 cycles, used a sample-barcoded 5' primer plus a J-beta primer mix. Every single cDNA molecule received a tag from a template-switch adaptor with 12 random nucleotides. Via MiXCR, TCRdb re-called the 5' RACE reads, giving one row per CDR3 protein. The repertoire holds about 930,000 distinct CDR3 sequences, almost 30% seen once, with roughly 10% in the top ten. This same sample was also part of a study on T cells of mothers and their children. That investigation notes: Each child gave 2.9 million or so TCR beta CDR3 reads (each mother, over 9 million). No persistent microchimeric T cell clones were detected at around 100 clones per million clonotypes sensitivity.

The sequence was collected from a woman between 40 and 55 years old in good health. The chain has TRBV10-3 and TRBJ2-3, with D tentatively TRBD1 (7 bases). Sequencing used blood. DNA for the CDR3: TGTGCCTCAAGGGGGCGGGGTTCAGATACGCAGTATTTT. Its translation: CASRGRGSDTQYF.